This TCR beta chain was recorded in a study of tumor-infiltrating lymphocytes in primary liver carcinoma. Study information: Patients comprised men and women whose ages fell between 30 and 69 years. Findings and caveats of the study: There were only about 8-25% of top clones found in all five tumor regions. With p = 0.039, the top-250-clone fraction in tumors significantly exceeded that in blood.

Worth noting for this clonotype: No antigen is known for it. The germline gene is not matched at one end of the junction; a read error may be the cause.

Total RNA amounting to about 520 ng was the source from which TCR beta cDNA was made with a constant-region primer. ARM-PCR, slightly modified, supplied the TCR beta libraries through three nested multiplex PCR rounds. For about 11 cycles apiece, the opening two PCR rounds ran with TRBV1-TRBV30 forward primers and a C-beta reverse primer. TCRdb re-called the multiplex PCR reads through MiXCR, storing one row per CDR3 protein. This repertoire shows some 55,000 distinct CDR3 sequences, around 79% found once; its top ten account for approximately 25%. Unsorted bulk tissue, about 20-32 mg of it, served as the source for co-extraction of RNA and DNA. Sampling targeted five separate regions of each tumor, which included the tumor centre. CDR3 length: 15 amino acids. CDR1 is MNHEY, CDR2 SVGAGI, per germline.

This receptor was taken from a middle-aged man with primary liver carcinoma and hepatitis B virus infection. Material: liver tumor tissue from sampling region 2. Subset defined: tumor region T2, inferior pole. The rearrangement uses TRBV6-5 and TRBJ2-2, with D possibly TRBD2 on 5 matching bases. The CDR3 DNA is TGTGCCAGCACTTACACAGTGGACGGCACCGGGGAGCTGTTTTTC. This encodes CASTYTVDGTGELFF.